The 13 T cell receptor beta chains given below trace back to one sample, sequenced in a study of shared clonotypes between healthy human individuals (TCRdb year 2020). The library relied on the immunoSEQ multiplex PCR assay. Entries here come from immuneACCESS through TCRdb and include only in-frame sequences with V and J called. Some clones fail to appear in such tables; in the studies checked, an unresolved V gene covers under half of the shortfall, and the cause of the remainder is unknown. For this sample the table gives about 2.3 million clones, of which approximately 95% were detected only once. The top ten clonotypes cover approximately 0.4% of the sample. The sample consisted of naive CD4+ T cells from PBMCs. Per the publication, the cell subset or site label means: CD45RA+ positively selected. These receptors were taken from a man aged 18 to 29 in good health. Some clones in this sample may be carry-over from other donors' samples.

The V call is TRBV11-2, the J call TRBJ2-1, with 8 bases fitting TRBD2. The length of the CDR3 is 15 residues. Trimming cost V 5 bases and J 7 bases; bases outside gene matches: 10. The germline gives CDR1 SGHAT, CDR2 FQNNGV. The CDR3 reads CASSTDGTSMNEQFF. The CDR3 DNA reads TGTGCCAGCAGCACCGACGGGACTAGTATGAATGAGCAGTTCTTC.

The chain links TRBV5-1 to TRBJ2-4; D ambiguous. The germline V gene encodes CDR1 SGHRS and CDR2 YFSETQ. V lost 4 bases and J 3 bases, leaving 14 bases between the germline ends. The CDR3 sequence is 15 residues long. Written as DNA, the CDR3 is TGCGCCAGCAGCCTGCCGGAACTTGGCAAAAACATTCAGTACTTC. Its protein product is CASSLPELGKNIQYF.

Notes on this clone: One junction end does not reproduce the germline sequence, and a read error may be involved. The CDR3 DNA reads as TGCGCCAGCAGTTTGGGGGTAGGACCCTACAATGAGCAGTTCTTC. It yields the protein CASSLGVGPYNEQFF. The chain employs TRBV5-1 and TRBJ2-1, with D possibly called TRBD1 or TRBD2 (5 bases each). Germline CDR1 reads SGHRS; CDR2 reads YFSETQ. The CDR3 is 15 residues long.

About this clone itself: Other DNA sequences in the same sample also yield this CDR3. V usage is TRBV9 and J usage is TRBJ2-7; possibly TRBD1 or TRBD2 for D (5 bases each). The CDR3 loop spans 14 amino acids. Trimming shortened V by 2 bases and J by 0 bases, and 9 bases separated the two germline ends. Germline CDR1 and CDR2: SGDLS and YYNGEE. The CDR3 loop reads CASSVTGTSYEQYF. CDR3 in DNA: TGTGCCAGCAGCGTGACGGGGACCTCCTACGAGCAGTACTTC.

Here the CDR3 reads CASSYGLGDSGNTIYF. CDR3 in DNA: TGTGCCAGCAGTTACGGGTTGGGAGACTCTGGAAACACCATATATTTT. The chain recombines TRBV6-5 with TRBJ1-3; D is unresolved. The ends were cut back, 2 bases at V and 0 bases at J, with 11 bases in the middle. This CDR3 has 16 residues. Germline V gene data show CDR1 as MNHEY and CDR2 as SVGAGI.

The rearrangement joins TRBV4-3 to TRBJ2-3; 10 bases align to TRBD2. This CDR3 is built from 17 residues. The V gene's germline CDR1 is LGHNA and CDR2 YSLEER. Trimming at V came to 4 bases and at J to 5 bases, leaving 12 bases not matched to a gene. CDR3 sequence: CASSRSSSGRARDTQYF. The CDR3 DNA sequence: TGCGCCAGCAGCCGCTCCTCCAGCGGGAGGGCCAGAGATACGCAGTATTTT.

The genes are TRBV11-3 and TRBJ2-7; D is ambiguous. The germline V gene has CDR1 SGHNT and CDR2 YENEEA. V lost 1 base, J lost 4 bases, and 8 bases lay in between. CDR3 length equals 13 residues. CDR3 in DNA: TGTGCCAGCAGCTTAGGTATGGGATACGAGCAGTACTTC. Translated: CASSLGMGYEQYF.

This chain joins TRBV4-2 and TRBJ2-4, with 9 bases fitting TRBD2. Trimming cost V 2 bases and J 0 bases; bases outside gene matches: 11. This CDR3 is 19 amino acids long. Germline V gene lookup returns CDR1 LGHNA and CDR2 YNFKEQ. The DNA for the CDR3 is TGTGCCAGCAGCCAATCCCCGGGACTAGCAGACCTAGCCAAAAACATTCAGTACTTC. Amino acids: CASSQSPGLADLAKNIQYF.

The rearrangement joins TRBV19 to TRBJ1-3; D not resolved. The CDR3 has 15 amino acids. Trimming removed 3 bases at V and 3 bases at J, with 12 bases between. The germline V gene has CDR1 LNHDA and CDR2 SQIVND (reference sequence). CDR3 sequence (DNA): TGTGCCAGTAGTATCTCGGGGATCGGTGGAAACACCATATATTTT. Translating gives CASSISGIGGNTIYF.

The V and J genes are TRBV28 and TRBJ2-3, with 9 bases fitting TRBD2. Looked up from germline, CDR1 is MDHEN and CDR2 is SYDVKM. Germline trimming cut 2 bases from V and 5 bases from J; bases unmatched to any gene: 5. The CDR3 runs to 15 residues. Here the CDR3 reads CASSLNSLAGDTQYF. The CDR3 DNA reads TGTGCCAGCAGTTTAAATTCACTAGCGGGAGATACGCAGTATTTT.

V and J are TRBV28 and TRBJ1-2, with TRBD1 matching over 7 bases. In germline, CDR1 is MDHEN, CDR2 SYDVKM. After removal of 3 bases from V and 5 bases from J, the junction contained 6 bases not matched to a gene. The CDR3 is made up of 14 amino acids. The CDR3 DNA reads TGTGCCAGCAGTTTCCCGGGACAGCGGTATGGCTACACCTTC. Translation: CASSFPGQRYGYTF.

The rearrangement uses TRBV19 and TRBJ1-5, with no clear D. The CDR3 totals 12 residues. Looked up from germline, CDR1 is LNHDA and CDR2 is SQIVND (reference sequence). Trimming took off 8 bases at V and 2 bases at J, with 7 bases between the two ends. The DNA of the CDR3 is TGTGCCAGTGAAAATCGCAATCAGCCCCAGCATTTT. It yields the protein CASENRNQPQHF.

The chain joins TRBV4-1 to TRBJ2-3; TRBD1 might be the D (6 bases). The CDR3 consists of 16 residues. Germline assignment: CDR1 MGHRA and CDR2 YSYEKL. V was pared by 4 bases and J by 2 bases, with 16 bases between. The DNA of the CDR3 is TGCGCCAGCAGCCGCCAACAGGGAATCTTCACAGATACGCAGTATTTT. Translation gives CASSRQQGIFTDTQYF.